Only one count was recorded for the clone carrying this T cell receptor beta chain. In germline, CDR1 is SGHVS, CDR2 FQNEAQ. The CDR3 has 15 amino acids. V was pared by 3 bases and J by 9 bases, with 11 bases of the junction left unmatched. This sample was included in a study of blood T cell repertoires in COVID-19. In the study overall: The United States, Italy and Spain were the sources of the acute and convalescent COVID-19 samples. Sources were T cells, B-cell-depleted T cells, or PBMCs; the material itself was cDNA or gDNA.

Assay used: immunoSEQ multiplex PCR; TCRdb lists only in-frame clones, some missing. The sample contains around 220,000 clones, 70% to 90% of which appear only once. Enrolled through a virtual design, the participants were between roughly 18 and 90 years of age and came from about two dozen US areas. Clinical history reported by participants formed the basis on which cohorts were assigned. The chain couples TRBV7-8 to TRBJ2-1; TRBD1 matches at 7 bases. The TCR comes from a woman between 40 and 55 years old with acute COVID-19. The sample was PBMCs or T cells enriched from blood (not recorded which). As DNA, the CDR3 is TGTGCCAGCAGCTTCGGACAGGTCTCGTCCGGTGAGCAGTTCTTC. This gives the protein CASSFGQVSSGEQFF.